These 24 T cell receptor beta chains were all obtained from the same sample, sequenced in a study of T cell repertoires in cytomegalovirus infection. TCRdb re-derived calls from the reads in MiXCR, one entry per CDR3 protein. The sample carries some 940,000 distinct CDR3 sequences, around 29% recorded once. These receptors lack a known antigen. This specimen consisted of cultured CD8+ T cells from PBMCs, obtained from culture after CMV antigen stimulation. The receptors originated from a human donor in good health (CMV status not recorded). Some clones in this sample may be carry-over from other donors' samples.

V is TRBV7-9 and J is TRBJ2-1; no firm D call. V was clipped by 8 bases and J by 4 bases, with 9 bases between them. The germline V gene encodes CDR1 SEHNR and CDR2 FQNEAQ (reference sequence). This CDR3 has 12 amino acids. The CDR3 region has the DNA TGTGCCAGCCTGGCGCGGTACAATGAGCAGTTCTTC. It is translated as CASLARYNEQFF.

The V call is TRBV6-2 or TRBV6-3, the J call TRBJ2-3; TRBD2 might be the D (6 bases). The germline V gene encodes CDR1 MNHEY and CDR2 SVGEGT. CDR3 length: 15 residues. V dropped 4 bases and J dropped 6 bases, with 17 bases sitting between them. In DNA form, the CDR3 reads TGTGCCAGCAGTTTCTTCCCGGGAGCGGTGGATACGCAGTATTTT. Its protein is CASSFFPGAVDTQYF.

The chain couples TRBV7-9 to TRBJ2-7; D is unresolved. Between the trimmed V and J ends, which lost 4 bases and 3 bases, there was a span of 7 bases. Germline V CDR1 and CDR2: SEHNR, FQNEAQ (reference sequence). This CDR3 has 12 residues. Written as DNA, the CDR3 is TGTGCCAGCAGCTATTACAACTACGAGCAGTACTTC. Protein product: CASSYYNYEQYF.

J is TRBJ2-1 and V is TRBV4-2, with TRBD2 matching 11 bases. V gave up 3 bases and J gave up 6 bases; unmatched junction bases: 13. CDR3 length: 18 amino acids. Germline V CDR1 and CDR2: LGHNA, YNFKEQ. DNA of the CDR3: TGTGCCAGCAGCCAGTTCCCCTTAGCGGGGGGGGCGCTCAATGAGCAGTTCTTC. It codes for CASSQFPLAGGALNEQFF.

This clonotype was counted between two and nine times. DNA for the CDR3: TGTGCCAGCAGTCCCAGGGTATTCACAGATACGCAGTATTTT. Translating it yields CASSPRVFTDTQYF. The rearrangement joins TRBV6-1 to TRBJ2-3, with D perhaps matching TRBD1 (5 bases). This CDR3 comprises 14 residues. Per germline, CDR1 MNHNS and CDR2 SASEGT. Trimming stripped 5 bases from V and 2 bases from J, with 11 bases between.

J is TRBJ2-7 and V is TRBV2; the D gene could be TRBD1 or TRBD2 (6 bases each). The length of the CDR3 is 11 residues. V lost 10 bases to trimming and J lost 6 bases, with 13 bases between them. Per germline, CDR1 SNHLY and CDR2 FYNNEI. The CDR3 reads CAINGGSEQYV. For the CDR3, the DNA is TGTGCCATCAACGGGGGCTCCGAGCAGTACGTC.

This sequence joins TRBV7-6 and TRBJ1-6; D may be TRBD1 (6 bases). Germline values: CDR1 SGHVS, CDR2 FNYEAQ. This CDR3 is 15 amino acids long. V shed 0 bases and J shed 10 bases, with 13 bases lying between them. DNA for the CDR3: TGTGCCAGCAGCTTAGCCGGGGGGGCGCGGTCACCCCTCCACTTT. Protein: CASSLAGGARSPLHF.

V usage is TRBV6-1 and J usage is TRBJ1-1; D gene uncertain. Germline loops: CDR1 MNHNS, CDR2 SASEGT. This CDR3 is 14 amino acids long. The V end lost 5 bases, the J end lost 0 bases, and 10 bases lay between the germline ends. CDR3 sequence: CASSWGALNTEAFF. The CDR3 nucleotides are TGTGCCAGCAGTTGGGGAGCACTGAACACTGAAGCTTTCTTT.

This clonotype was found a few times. CDR3 DNA: TGCGCCAGCAGCTTGGGGGGGACCCGCTACGAGCAGTACTTC. This codes for CASSLGGTRYEQYF. The chain carries TRBV5-1 and TRBJ2-7; either TRBD1 or TRBD2 may fit D (5 bases each). This CDR3 is built from 14 residues. The ends were cut back, 0 bases at V and 3 bases at J, with 10 bases in the middle. CDR1 SGHRS and CDR2 YFSETQ come from the germline V gene.

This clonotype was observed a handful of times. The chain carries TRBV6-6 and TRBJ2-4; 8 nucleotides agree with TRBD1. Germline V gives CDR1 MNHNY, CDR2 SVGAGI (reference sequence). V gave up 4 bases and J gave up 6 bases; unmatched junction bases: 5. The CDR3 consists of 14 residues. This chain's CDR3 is CASSLRTGLNIQYF. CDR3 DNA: TGTGCCAGCAGTTTGCGGACAGGGCTAAACATTCAGTACTTC.

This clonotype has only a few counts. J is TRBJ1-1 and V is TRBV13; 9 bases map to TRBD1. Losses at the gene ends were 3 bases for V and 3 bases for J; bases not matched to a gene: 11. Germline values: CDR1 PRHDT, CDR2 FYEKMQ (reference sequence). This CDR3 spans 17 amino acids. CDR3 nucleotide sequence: TGTGCCAGCAGCTTGGGAACAGGGGGCGGCTTCGACACTGAAGCTTTCTTT. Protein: CASSLGTGGGFDTEAFF.

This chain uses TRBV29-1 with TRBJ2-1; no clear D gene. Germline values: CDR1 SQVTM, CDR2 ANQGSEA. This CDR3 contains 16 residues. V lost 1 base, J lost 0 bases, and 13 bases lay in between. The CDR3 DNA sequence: TGCAGCGTTGAAGGAGGATTGGGTAGCTCCTACAATGAGCAGTTCTTC. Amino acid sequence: CSVEGGLGSSYNEQFF.

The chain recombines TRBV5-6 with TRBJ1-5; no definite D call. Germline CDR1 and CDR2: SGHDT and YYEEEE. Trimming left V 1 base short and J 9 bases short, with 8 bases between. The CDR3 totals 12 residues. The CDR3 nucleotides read TGTGCCAGCAGCTTGTCCGAGGGGCCCCAGCATTTT. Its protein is CASSLSEGPQHF.

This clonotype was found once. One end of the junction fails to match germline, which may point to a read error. CDR3 sequence (DNA): TGTGCTAGCAGCCCTCTAACGGGGGAAAGCACAGATACGCAGTATTTT. This codes for CASSPLTGESTDTQYF. The V and J genes are TRBV7-6 and TRBJ2-3; perhaps TRBD2 as D (6 bases). The CDR3 sequence is 16 residues long. The germline V gene encodes CDR1 SGHVS and CDR2 FNYEAQ.

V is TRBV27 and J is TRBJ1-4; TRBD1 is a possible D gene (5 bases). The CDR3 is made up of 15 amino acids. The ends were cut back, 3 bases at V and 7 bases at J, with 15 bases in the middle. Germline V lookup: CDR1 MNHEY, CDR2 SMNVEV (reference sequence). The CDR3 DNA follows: TGTGCCAGCAGTTTGCGGGGCAGGGAGGGTGAAAAACTGTTTTTT. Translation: CASSLRGREGEKLFF.

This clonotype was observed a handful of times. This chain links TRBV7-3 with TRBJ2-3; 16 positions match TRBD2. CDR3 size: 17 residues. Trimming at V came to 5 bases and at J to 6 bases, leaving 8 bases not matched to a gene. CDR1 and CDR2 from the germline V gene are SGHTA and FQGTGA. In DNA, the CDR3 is TGTGCCAGCAGCAAGGGACTAGCGGGGGGGAAGGGGGATACGCAGTATTTT. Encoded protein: CASSKGLAGGKGDTQYF.

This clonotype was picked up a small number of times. The CDR3 here is CASQLNAGGFSGANVLTF. CDR3 sequence (DNA): TGTGCCAGCCAACTTAATGCAGGGGGCTTCTCTGGGGCCAACGTCCTGACTTTC. V usage is TRBV5-6 and J usage is TRBJ2-6; 8 bases align to TRBD1. CDR1 is SGHDT and CDR2 is YYEEEE in the germline V gene. V lost 7 bases to trimming and J lost 0 bases; unmatched junction nucleotides: 12. This CDR3 is built from 18 residues. Full variable domain (rest looked up from reference TRBV5-6 and TRBJ2-6): DAGVTQSPTHLIKTRGQQVTLRCSPKSGHDTVSWYQQALGQGPQFIFQYYEEEERQRGNFPDRFSGHQFPNYSSELNVNALLLGDSALYLCASQLNAGGFSGANVLTFGAGSRLTVL.

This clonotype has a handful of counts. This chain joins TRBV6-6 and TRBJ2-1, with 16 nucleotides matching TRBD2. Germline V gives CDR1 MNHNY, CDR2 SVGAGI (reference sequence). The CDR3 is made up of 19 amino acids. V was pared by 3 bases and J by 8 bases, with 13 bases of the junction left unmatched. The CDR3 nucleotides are TGTGCCAGCAGTTATCCCCCGGGACTAGCGGGGGGGGGGTGGGATGAGCAGTTCTTC. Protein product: CASSYPPGLAGGGWDEQFF.

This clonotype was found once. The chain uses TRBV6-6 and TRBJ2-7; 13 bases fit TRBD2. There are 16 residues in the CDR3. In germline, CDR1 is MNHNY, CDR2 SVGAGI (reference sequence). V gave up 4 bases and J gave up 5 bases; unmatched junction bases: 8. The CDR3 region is CASSFPTSGGFDEQYF. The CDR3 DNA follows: TGTGCCAGCAGTTTCCCGACTAGCGGGGGGTTCGACGAGCAGTACTTC.

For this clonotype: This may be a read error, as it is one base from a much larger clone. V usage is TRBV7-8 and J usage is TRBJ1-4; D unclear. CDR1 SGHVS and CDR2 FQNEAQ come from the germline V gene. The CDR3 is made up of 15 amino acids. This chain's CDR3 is CANSPRTATNEKLFF. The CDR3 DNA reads TGTGCCAACAGCCCGCGGACGGCAACTAATGAAAAACTGTTTTTT. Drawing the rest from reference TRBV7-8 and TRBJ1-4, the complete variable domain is GAGVSQSPRYKVAKRGQDVALRCDPISGHVSLFWYQQALGQGPEFLTYFQNEAQLDKSGLPSDRFFAERPEGSVSTLKIQRTQQEDSAVYLCANSPRTATNEKLFFGSGTQLSVL.

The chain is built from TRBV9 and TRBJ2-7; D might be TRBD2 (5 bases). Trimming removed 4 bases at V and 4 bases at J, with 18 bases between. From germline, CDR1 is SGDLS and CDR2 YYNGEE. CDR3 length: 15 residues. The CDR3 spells CASSLEAGEWYEQYF. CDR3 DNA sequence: TGTGCCAGCAGCTTAGAGGCGGGTGAGTGGTACGAGCAGTACTTC. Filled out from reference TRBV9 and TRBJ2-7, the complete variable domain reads DSGVTQTPKHLITATGQRVTLRCSPRSGDLSVYWYQQSLDQGLQFLIQYYNGEERAKGNILERFSAQQFPDLHSELNLSSLELGDSALYFCASSLEAGEWYEQYFGPGTRLTVT.

The CDR3 loop is CSARDPGDNKNIQYF. The CDR3, as DNA: TGCAGTGCTAGGGATCCTGGGGACAACAAAAACATTCAGTACTTC. The genes are TRBV20-1 and TRBJ2-4, with D possibly matching TRBD1 (6 bases). The V gene lost 3 bases and the J gene lost 3 bases, with 15 bases spanning the gap. The CDR3 length is 15 residues. CDR1 is DFQATT, CDR2 SNEGSKA, per germline (reference sequence).

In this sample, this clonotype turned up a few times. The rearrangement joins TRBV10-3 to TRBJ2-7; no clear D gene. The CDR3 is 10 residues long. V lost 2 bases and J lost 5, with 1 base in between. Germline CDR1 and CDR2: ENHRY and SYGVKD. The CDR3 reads CAISENEQYV. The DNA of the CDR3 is TGTGCCATCAGTGAGAACGAGCAGTACGTC.

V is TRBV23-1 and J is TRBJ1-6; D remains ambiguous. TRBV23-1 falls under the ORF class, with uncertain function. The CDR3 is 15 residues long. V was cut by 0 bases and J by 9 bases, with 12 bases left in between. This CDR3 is CASSQSGDCCSPLHF. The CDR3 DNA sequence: TGCGCCAGCAGTCAATCGGGAGACTGCTGTTCACCCCTCCACTTT.